This T cell receptor (beta chain) was found in a study of memory CD4+ T cells and cytomegalovirus serostatus. The overall study: Donors were healthy Belgian adults, under ten CMV seropositive and 20 to 25 seronegative.

Sequencing used immunoSEQ multiplex PCR; TCRdb keeps in-frame clones, though not all of them. Seen here are about 82,000 clones, approximately 80% observed once, and the top ten hold 0.78%. Study-wide findings and caveats: The CMV-associated TCR signature appears largely within the CD4+ memory repertoire.

The CDR3 sequence is 13 residues long. The germline V gene has CDR1 SGHRS and CDR2 YFSETQ. The V and J ends lost 4 bases and 2 bases, in that order; junction bases with no gene match: 3. The sort gate was single viable CD3+CD4+CD8-CD45RO+ cells for memory CD4+ T cells. Serostatus was set by detecting CMV pp150, pp28, p38, p52 IgG. CD4+ T cells were isolated by positive magnetic selection. Concerning this clone: Its antigen is currently unknown.

The TCR comes from an adult in good health and CMV-seronegative. The specimen was memory CD4+ T cells from blood. The V call is TRBV5-1, the J call TRBJ2-7, with 7 bases matching TRBD2. The CDR3 sequence: CASSAGVTYEQYF. For the CDR3, the DNA is TGCGCCAGCAGCGCGGGGGTAACCTACGAGCAGTACTTC.